This TCR beta chain emerged from a study of blood T cell repertoires in COVID-19. In the study's own analysis: Cell counts per sample came from amplifying reference gene primers. Sequencing used immunoSEQ multiplex PCR; TCRdb keeps in-frame clones, though not all of them. V and J calls and clone size are as listed in that table; D and trimming were resolved from the DNA. The table lists 250,000 to 300,000 clones, approximately 91% of them singletons. Germline V gene lookup returns CDR1 SGHTA and CDR2 FQGTGA. V shed 2 bases and J 6 bases; nucleotides not matched to a gene: 3. This CDR3 has 14 amino acids. The table lists this clone with a count of one. Participants' own reports of clinical history determined their cohort assignment.

Material for sequencing was PBMCs or T cells enriched from blood (not recorded which). The clonotype comes from a woman aged 40 to 49 with acute COVID-19. The chain combines TRBV7-3 with TRBJ2-2; TRBD2 aligns across 7 bases. The CDR3 reads CASSLSAGAGELFF. The DNA for the CDR3 is TGTGCCAGCAGCTTATCGGCGGGGGCCGGGGAGCTGTTTTTT.